The 5 T cell receptor beta chains below all came from one sample that was sequenced in a study of cytomegalovirus exposure and HLA in healthy donors. It was with 60 Vbeta and 13 Jbeta primers that the PCR ran. This table comes from immunoSEQ multiplex PCR, and its TCRdb copy is limited to in-frame clones, with some not included. This sample has roughly 160,000 clones; roughly 80% occur once, and the top ten carry 7.5% to 9.5%. The sequencing sample was made of PBMCs. The receptors here all came from a male donor in good health and CMV-seropositive.

This clone was recorded once. The V and J genes are TRBV10-3 and TRBJ2-7, with D possibly TRBD2 on 5 matching bases. Per germline, CDR1 ENHRY and CDR2 SYGVKD. Trimming left V 0 bases short and J 2 bases short, with 8 bases between. The CDR3 contains 14 residues. The CDR3 coding sequence is TGTGCCATCAGTGAGTCAAAACTAGCCTACGAGCAGTACTTC. This gives the protein CAISESKLAYEQYF.

V and J are TRBV27 and TRBJ2-1, with TRBD2 identical over 13 bases. The CDR3 is 17 amino acids. The trim removed 5 bases at V and 3 bases at J, leaving 7 bases unmatched. The V gene's germline CDR1 is MNHEY and CDR2 SMNVEV (reference sequence). DNA of the CDR3: TGTGCCAGCAGTGCCCAACTAGCGGGGGGGCACTACAATGAGCAGTTCTTC. Its protein is CASSAQLAGGHYNEQFF.

This clone appeared once. At one boundary the junction diverges from the germline segment, which might be a read error. V is TRBV30 and J is TRBJ2-6; 8 positions agree with TRBD1. Germline V gene sequence: CDR1 GTSNPN, CDR2 SVGIG (reference sequence). This CDR3 has 15 residues. The DNA of the CDR3 is TGTGCCTGGAGCCAGGGGGCGATCGGGGCCAACGGCCTGACTTTC. This gives the protein CAWSQGAIGANGLTF.

This clone has only one observation. This rearrangement joins TRBV9 to TRBJ1-1; D is possibly TRBD1 (6 bases). Between the trimmed V and J ends, which lost 4 bases and 3 bases, there was a span of 10 bases. The CDR3 loop spans 13 amino acids. Germline V CDR1 and CDR2: SGDLS, YYNGEE. Here the CDR3 reads CASSPRGDTEAFF. As DNA, the CDR3 is TGTGCCAGCAGCCCCAGGGGTGACACTGAAGCTTTCTTT.

The sample holds one count of this clone. The rearrangement joins TRBV29-1 to TRBJ1-1; D perhaps matches TRBD1 (5 bases). Trimming took off 0 bases at V and 11 bases at J, with 13 bases between the two ends. The length of the CDR3 is 12 residues. Germline CDR1 reads SQVTM; CDR2 reads ANQGSEA. For the CDR3, the DNA is TGCAGCGTTGAAGATCGGTGGGGGGGGGCTTTCTTT. This encodes CSVEDRWGGAFF.